A selection of T cell receptor beta chains follows, all from one sample in a study of T cells expressing NK-cell markers. TCRdb re-called the 5' RACE reads; one entry per CDR3 protein, DNA not given. Its table records 120,000 to 150,000 distinct CDR3 sequences. Material: blood T cells: a sorted CD56 or NKG2C T cell subset, CD4+ or CD8+ T cells, or bulk PBMC T cells (not recorded which). The receptor set was obtained from a man between 18 and 35 years old in good health. CDR3s include the opening cysteine and the closing phenylalanine or tryptophan.

v_call	j_call	cdr3_aa
TRBV30	TRBJ1-1	CACLRTDLGDTEAFF
TRBV7-3	TRBJ2-1	CASSLTEREGPEQFF
TRBV29-1	TRBJ2-2	CSVEEKAGELFF
TRBV6-5	TRBJ2-2	CASSRPGGAGTGELFF
TRBV3-1	TRBJ2-1	CASSPRRGEGGYNEQFF
TRBV25-1	TRBJ2-1	CASSDRNNEQFF
TRBV20-1	TRBJ2-1	CSATDTSPGEQFF
TRBV15	TRBJ2-1	CATSREEGTFTNEQFF
TRBV6-4	TRBJ2-3	CASSDASRPSSTDTQYF
TRBV6-2/TRBV6-3	TRBJ1-5	CASSYSGGPNQPQHF
TRBV30	TRBJ2-2	CAWRGLGAGELFF
TRBV9	TRBJ2-7	CASSSPPGGSIYEQYF
TRBV6-1	TRBJ2-1	CASRGQGSYNEQFF
TRBV11-2	TRBJ2-5	CASSWQGEQETQYF
TRBV29-1	TRBJ2-2	CSVDVGGQTGELFF
TRBV20-1	TRBJ2-5	CSARAVRGKETQYF
TRBV12-3/TRBV12-4	TRBJ2-5	CASSLGSGLAGGWAETQYF